Sequencing of this T cell receptor beta chain was carried out in a study of blood T cell repertoires in COVID-19. Study-wide context: Collection of acute and convalescent COVID-19 samples took place in the United States, Italy and Spain. Sources were T cells, B-cell-depleted T cells, or PBMCs; the material itself was cDNA or gDNA.

Germline CDR1 SGHRS, CDR2 YFSETQ. V shed 5 bases and J shed 2 bases, with 19 bases lying between them. The length of the CDR3 is 16 residues. Per the authors' pipeline: Reference gene primers were amplified, and this amplification served to estimate nucleated cell counts. Data came from immunoSEQ multiplex PCR; TCRdb stores just in-frame clones and leaves some out. The V and J calls and clone size come from that table; D and trimming were worked out from the DNA. The table shows 150,000 or so clones, with more than 80% occurring only once. Sample: peripheral blood. The origin of this receptor is a woman between 40 and 55 years old with acute or convalescent COVID-19. The chain joins TRBV5-1 to TRBJ1-1; D is ambiguous. CDR3 in amino acids: CASRREGGPFNTEAFF. DNA of the CDR3: TGCGCCAGCAGGAGGGAGGGAGGGCCGTTCAACACTGAAGCTTTCTTT.